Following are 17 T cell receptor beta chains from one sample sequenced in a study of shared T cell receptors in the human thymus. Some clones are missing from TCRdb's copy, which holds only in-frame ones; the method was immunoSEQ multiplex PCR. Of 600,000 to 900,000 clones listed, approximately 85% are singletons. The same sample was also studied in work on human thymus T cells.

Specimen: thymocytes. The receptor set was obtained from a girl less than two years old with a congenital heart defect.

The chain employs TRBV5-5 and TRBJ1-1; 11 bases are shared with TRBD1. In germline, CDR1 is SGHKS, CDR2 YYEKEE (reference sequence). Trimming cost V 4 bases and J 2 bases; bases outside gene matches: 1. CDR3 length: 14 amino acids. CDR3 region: CASSRTGGNTEAFF. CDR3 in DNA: TGTGCCAGCAGCCGGACAGGGGGCAACACTGAAGCTTTCTTT.

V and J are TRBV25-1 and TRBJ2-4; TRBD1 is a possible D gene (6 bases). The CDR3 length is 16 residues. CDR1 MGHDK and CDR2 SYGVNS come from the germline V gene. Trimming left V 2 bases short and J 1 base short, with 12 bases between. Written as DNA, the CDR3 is TGTGCCAGCAGTGAAGGGGGCAGGATGGCCAAAAACATTCAGTACTTC. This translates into CASSEGGRMAKNIQYF. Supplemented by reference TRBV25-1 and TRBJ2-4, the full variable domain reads EADIYQTPRYLVIGTGKKITLECSQTMGHDKMYWYQQDPGMELHLIHYSYGVNSTEKGDLSSESTVSRIRTEHFPLTLESARPSHTSQYLCASSEGGRMAKNIQYFGAGTRLSVL.

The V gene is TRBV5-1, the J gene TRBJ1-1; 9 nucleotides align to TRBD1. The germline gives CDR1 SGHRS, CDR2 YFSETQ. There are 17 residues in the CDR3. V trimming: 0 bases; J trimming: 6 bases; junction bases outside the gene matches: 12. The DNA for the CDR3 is TGCGCCAGCAGCTTGGGTATTGGACAGGGGAGGGACTCTGAAGCTTTCTTT. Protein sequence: CASSLGIGQGRDSEAFF.

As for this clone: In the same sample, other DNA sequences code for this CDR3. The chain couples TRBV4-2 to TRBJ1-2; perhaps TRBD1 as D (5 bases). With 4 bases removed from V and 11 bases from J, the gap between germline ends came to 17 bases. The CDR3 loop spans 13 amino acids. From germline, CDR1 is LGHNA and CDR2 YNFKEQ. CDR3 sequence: CASSPFDGGGYTF. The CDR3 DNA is TGTGCCAGCAGCCCTTTCGATGGGGGGGGTTACACCTTC.

The CDR3 DNA sequence: TGTGCCAGCAGCGTCCGGGACAGCCCTCTGAACACTGAAGCTTTCTTT. It encodes CASSVRDSPLNTEAFF. J is TRBJ1-1 and V is TRBV9, with 7 nucleotides matching TRBD1. CDR1 and CDR2 (germline): SGDLS, YYNGEE. The CDR3 has 16 residues. Trimming cost V 2 bases and J 0 bases; bases outside gene matches: 7.

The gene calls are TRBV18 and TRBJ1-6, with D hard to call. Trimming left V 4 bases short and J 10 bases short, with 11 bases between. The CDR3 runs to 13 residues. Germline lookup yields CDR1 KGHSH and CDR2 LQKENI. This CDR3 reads CASSQPAGSPLHF. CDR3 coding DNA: TGTGCCAGCTCACAGCCGGCGGGGTCACCCCTCCACTTT.

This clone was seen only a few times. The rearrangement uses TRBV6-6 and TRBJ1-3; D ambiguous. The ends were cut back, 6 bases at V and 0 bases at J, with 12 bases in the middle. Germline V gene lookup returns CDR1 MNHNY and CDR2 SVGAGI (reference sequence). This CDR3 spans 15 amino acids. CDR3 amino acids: CASRVTRSSGNTIYF. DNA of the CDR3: TGTGCCAGCAGGGTAACAAGGAGCTCTGGAAACACCATATATTTT.

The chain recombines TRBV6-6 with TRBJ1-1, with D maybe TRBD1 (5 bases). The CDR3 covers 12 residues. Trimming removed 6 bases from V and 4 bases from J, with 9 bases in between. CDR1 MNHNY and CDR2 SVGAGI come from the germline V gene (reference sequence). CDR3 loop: CASSRDSTEAFF. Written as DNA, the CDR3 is TGTGCCAGCAGCAGAGACAGCACTGAAGCTTTCTTT.

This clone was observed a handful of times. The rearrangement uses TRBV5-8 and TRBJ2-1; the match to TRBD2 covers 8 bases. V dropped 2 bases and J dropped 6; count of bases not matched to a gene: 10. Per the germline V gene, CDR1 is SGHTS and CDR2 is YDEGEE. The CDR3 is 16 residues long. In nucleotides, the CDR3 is TGTGCCAGCAGCTTTGCGGGCGGGGGGCGGGTCAATGAGCAGTTCTTC. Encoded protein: CASSFAGGGRVNEQFF. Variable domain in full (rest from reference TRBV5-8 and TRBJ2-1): EAGVTQSPTHLIKTRGQQATLRCSPISGHTSVYWYQQALGLGLQFLLWYDEGEERNRGNFPPRFSGRQFPNYSSELNVNALELEDSALYLCASSFAGGGRVNEQFFGPGTRLTVL.

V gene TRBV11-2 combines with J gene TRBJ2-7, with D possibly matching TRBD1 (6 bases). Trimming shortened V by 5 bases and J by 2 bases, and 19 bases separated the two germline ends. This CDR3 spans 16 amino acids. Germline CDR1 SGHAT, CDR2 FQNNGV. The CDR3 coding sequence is TGTGCCAGCAGCCATGAGACAGGACCATCCACCTACGAGCAGTACTTC. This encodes CASSHETGPSTYEQYF.

The CDR3 loop reads CATDKLSSYNEQFF. In nucleotides, the CDR3 is TGTGCCACCGATAAGCTAAGCTCCTACAATGAGCAGTTCTTC. The J gene is TRBJ2-1, the V gene TRBV28; D uncertain. The germline V and J ends were trimmed by 10 bases and 0 bases, with 13 bases remaining between them. Germline loops: CDR1 MDHEN, CDR2 SYDVKM. The CDR3 runs to 14 residues.

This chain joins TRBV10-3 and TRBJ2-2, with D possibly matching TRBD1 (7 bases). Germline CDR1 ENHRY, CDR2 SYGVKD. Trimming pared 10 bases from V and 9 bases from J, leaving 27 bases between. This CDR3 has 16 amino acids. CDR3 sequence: CATQPVVTGRSRELFF. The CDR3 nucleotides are TGTGCCACCCAGCCAGTTGTGACAGGGAGGAGCAGGGAGCTGTTTTTT.

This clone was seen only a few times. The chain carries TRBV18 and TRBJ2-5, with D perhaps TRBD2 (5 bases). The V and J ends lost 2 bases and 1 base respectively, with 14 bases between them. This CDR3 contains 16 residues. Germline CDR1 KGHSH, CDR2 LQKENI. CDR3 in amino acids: CASSPGYTGIQETQYF. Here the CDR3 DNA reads TGTGCCAGCTCACCAGGATATACGGGGATCCAAGAGACCCAGTACTTC.

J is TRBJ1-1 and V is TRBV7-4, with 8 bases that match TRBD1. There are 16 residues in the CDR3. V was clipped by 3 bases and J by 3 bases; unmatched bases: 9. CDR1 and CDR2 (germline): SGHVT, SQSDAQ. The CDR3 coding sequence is TGTGCCAGCAGCTTTACAGGGGGGAAAGGGTACACTGAAGCTTTCTTT. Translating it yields CASSFTGGKGYTEAFF.

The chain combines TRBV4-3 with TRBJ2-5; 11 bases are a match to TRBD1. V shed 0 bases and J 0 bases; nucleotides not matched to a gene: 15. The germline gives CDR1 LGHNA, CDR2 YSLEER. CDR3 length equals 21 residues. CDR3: CASSQDIRDRGFARHQETQYF. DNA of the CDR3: TGCGCCAGCAGCCAAGATATCCGGGACAGGGGGTTCGCGAGGCACCAAGAGACCCAGTACTTC.

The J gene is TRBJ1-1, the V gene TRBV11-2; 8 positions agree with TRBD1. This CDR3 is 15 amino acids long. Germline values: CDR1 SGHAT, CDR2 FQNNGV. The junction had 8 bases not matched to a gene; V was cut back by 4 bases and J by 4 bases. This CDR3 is CASSSKQGGGTEAFF. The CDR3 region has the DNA TGTGCCAGCAGCTCAAAACAGGGGGGAGGCACTGAAGCTTTCTTT.

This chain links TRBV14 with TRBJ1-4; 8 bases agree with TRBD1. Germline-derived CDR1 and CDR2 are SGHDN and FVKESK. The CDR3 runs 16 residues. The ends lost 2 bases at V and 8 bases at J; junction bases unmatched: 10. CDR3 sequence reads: CASSQRRGRRWEKLFF. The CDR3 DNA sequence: TGTGCCAGCAGCCAACGCAGGGGGCGAAGGTGGGAAAAACTGTTTTTT.